A selection of T cell receptor beta chains follows, all from one sample in a study of tumor-infiltrating lymphocytes in localized non-small cell lung cancer. Using immunoSEQ multiplex PCR, the repertoire was profiled, and TCRdb retains in-frame clones only, with some absent. The table has approximately 13,000 clones, approximately 85% seen once. Material for sequencing was uninvolved lung tissue not adjacent to the tumor. The receptors were gathered from a human donor with non-small cell lung cancer. Both conserved end residues are trimmed from each CDR3.

TRBV7-9	ASSLDRGLDGYT
TRBV5-1	ASSLYLKSAAAGYT
TRBV11-2	ASSLNRRNEKLF
TRBV30	AWRPGTSGTDTQY
TRBV2	ASRGQFISTDTQY
TRBV18	ASSPGTLLEQY
TRBV13	ASSLGLAGGLSGELF
TRBV10-3	AISQSLGTDTQY
TRBV6-6	ASSGTSGGAYTQY
TRBV27	ASSLTGGEQY
TRBV7-2	ASKLSGGAETQY
TRBV5-1	ASSIGGMNTEAF
TRBV30	AWSSGDTEAF
TRBV6-1	ASRLEGMNTEAF
TRBV29-1	SVEGDTNEQF
TRBV9	ASSVFQGADTQY
TRBV10-3	AISDLGTSSSYNEQF
TRBV11-2	ASSLDGISYNEQF
TRBV6-5	ASISPLGSEAF
TRBV29-1	SGTSGSSDTQY
TRBV14	ASSQEGTIY
TRBV30	AWSAGGTAWGKLF
TRBV5-1	ASSPSDYEQY
TRBV5-5	ASSMDRGKYTQY
TRBV10-3	AIRGQAGTEAF
TRBV6-1	ASSGLSGSDYNEQF
TRBV6-5	ASSWAGGRTEAF
TRBV15	ATSRDGEEIGELF
TRBV28	ASSTGNGNIQY